This T cell receptor (beta chain) came from a study of shared clonotypes between healthy human individuals. Broader study findings: Sharing across four donors was highest in naive CD4 (approximately 5%) and lowest in memory CD8 (0.4%).

The V and J ends lost 0 bases and 3 bases, in that order; junction bases with no gene match: 9. The V gene's germline CDR1 is GTSNPN and CDR2 SVGIG (reference sequence). The CDR3 length is 18 residues. Only Caucasian adults living in Nashville, Tennessee served as donors. About this clone itself: Its antigen remains unknown.

TCRdb's table, derived via immunoSEQ multiplex PCR, lists solely in-frame clones and lacks some. The sample consists of around 1,000,000 clones, 60% to 80% of them appearing once. The origin of this receptor is a man aged 18 to 29 in good health. Some clones in this sample may be carry-over from other donors' samples. Input material: memory CD4+ T cells from PBMCs. Noted subset: CD45RA-negative fraction. The chain joins TRBV30 to TRBJ2-6; 9 nucleotides match TRBD2. The CDR3 sequence: CAWSVSGSLWGGANVLTF. The CDR3 nucleotides read TGTGCCTGGAGTGTTAGCGGGAGTCTCTGGGGTGGGGCCAACGTCCTGACTTTC.